This T cell receptor beta chain was documented in a study of technical replicates of blood from a handful of donors. Sequencing was performed with immunoSEQ multiplex PCR; in TCRdb, only in-frame clones are kept and a portion is missing. The table lists over 70,000 clones, roughly 96% of them singletons. Germline V lookup: CDR1 SGHRS, CDR2 YFSETQ. V dropped 4 bases and J dropped 1 base, with 12 bases sitting between them. The CDR3 is 15 amino acids. The V call is TRBV5-1, the J call TRBJ2-1; possible D gene TRBD2, 5 bases. The TCR originated in a human donor in good health. The sample consisted of T cells isolated from PBMCs. The CDR3 coding sequence is TGCGCCAGCAGCCCCCTGGGAGAGTCCTACAATGAGCAGTTCTTC. Its translation is CASSPLGESYNEQFF.